This T cell receptor beta chain was observed in a study of blood T cell repertoires in COVID-19. Method: immunoSEQ multiplex PCR; TCRdb's copy keeps in-frame clones and lacks some. The sample lists 100,000 or so clones, about four fifths occurring once. The length of the CDR3 is 15 residues. Trimming pared 0 bases from V and 1 base from J, leaving 5 bases between. Germline V gives CDR1 SGHRS, CDR2 YFSETQ. This sequence originates from a woman in her sixties with acute or convalescent COVID-19. This chain joins TRBV5-1 and TRBJ1-6; a weak D match, TRBD1 (5 bases). Sequences were obtained from peripheral blood. CDR3 in amino acids: CASSLGQSYNSPLHF. The CDR3, as DNA: TGCGCCAGCAGCTTGGGACAGTCCTATAATTCACCCCTCCACTTT.